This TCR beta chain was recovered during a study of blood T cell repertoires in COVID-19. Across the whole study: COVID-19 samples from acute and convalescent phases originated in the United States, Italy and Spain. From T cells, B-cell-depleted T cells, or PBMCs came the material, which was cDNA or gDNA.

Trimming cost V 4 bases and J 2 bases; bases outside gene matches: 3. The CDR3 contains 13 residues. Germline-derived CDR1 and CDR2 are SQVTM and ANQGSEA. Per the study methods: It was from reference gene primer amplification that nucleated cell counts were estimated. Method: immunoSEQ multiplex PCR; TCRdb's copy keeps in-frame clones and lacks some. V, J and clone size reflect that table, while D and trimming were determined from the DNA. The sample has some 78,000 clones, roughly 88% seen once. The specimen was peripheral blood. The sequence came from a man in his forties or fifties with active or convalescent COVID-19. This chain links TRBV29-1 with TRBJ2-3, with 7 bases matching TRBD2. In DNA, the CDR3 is TGCAGCGTTGTCGGGAGGTCCACAGATACGCAGTATTTT. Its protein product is CSVVGRSTDTQYF.